This TCR beta chain was captured in a study of T cell responses to AZD1222 COVID-19 vaccine. Study results and limitations: Within unmutated variant regions lay the reported targets of nearly half of spike-specific TCRs. Increases in Spike-specific TCR breadth and depth were seen after two AZD1222 doses. Clonal diversity was possibly underestimated, and the donors were mostly white British, with more females.

About this clone itself: What it binds is unknown.

V was cut by 0 bases and J by 5 bases, with 8 bases left in between. Germline lookup yields CDR1 SGDLS and CDR2 YYNGEE. CDR3 length: 13 residues. Profiled with immunoSEQ multiplex PCR; TCRdb holds only in-frame clones, not every one. The table shows 150,000 or so clones, with approximately 91% occurring only once. The origin of this receptor is an adult in good health. The J gene is TRBJ1-1, the V gene TRBV9, with D perhaps matching TRBD1 (5 bases). This specimen consisted of peripheral blood, obtained on day 0 of AZD1222 vaccination. The CDR3 DNA is TGTGCCAGCAGCGTAGCGGGGGAAACTGAAGCTTTCTTT. Translating it yields CASSVAGETEAFF.